Reported below is one T cell receptor (beta chain). The CDR3 is made up of 12 amino acids. Trimming left V 6 bases short and J 8 bases short, with 10 bases between. Germline CDR1 and CDR2: MDHEN and SYDVKM. The entry originates in a study of T cell responses to AZD1222 COVID-19 vaccine. Data came from immunoSEQ multiplex PCR; TCRdb stores just in-frame clones and leaves some out. The sample shows some 31,000 clones, about 94% of them seen only once. V gene TRBV28 combines with J gene TRBJ1-4, with D unclear. This material consisted of peripheral blood, taken on day 0 of AZD1222 vaccination. This clonotype originated in an adult in good health. The CDR3 loop is CASRLPGEKLFF. In DNA form, the CDR3 reads TGTGCCAGCAGGCTCCCGGGCGAAAAACTGTTTTTT.